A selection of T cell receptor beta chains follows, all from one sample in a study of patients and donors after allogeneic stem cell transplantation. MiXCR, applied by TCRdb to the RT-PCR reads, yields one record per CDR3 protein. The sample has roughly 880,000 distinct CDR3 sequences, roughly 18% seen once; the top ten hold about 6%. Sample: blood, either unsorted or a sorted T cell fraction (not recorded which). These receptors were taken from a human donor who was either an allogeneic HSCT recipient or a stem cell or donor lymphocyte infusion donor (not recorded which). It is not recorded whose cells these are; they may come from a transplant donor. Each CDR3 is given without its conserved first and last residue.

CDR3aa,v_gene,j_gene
ASSVEGQGSNEQY,TRBV9,TRBJ2-7
SALDSPRPGSVYNEQF,TRBV20-1,TRBJ2-1
ASGLEEGNSPLH,TRBV12-5,TRBJ1-6
ASSGRLAGKLSVTQY,TRBV7-9,TRBJ2-5
ASSQGSMGDNYGYT,TRBV4-3,TRBJ1-2
ASSLYPGTGQSVGEKLF,TRBV27,TRBJ1-4
ASRPNRGWDTEAF,TRBV12-3/TRBV12-4,TRBJ1-1
ASSLEGHTGELF,TRBV5-1,TRBJ2-2
AFGGNTEAF,TRBV7-9,TRBJ1-1
ASSATGGLGPNSPLH,TRBV9,TRBJ1-6
ASSATINTDTQY,TRBV9,TRBJ2-3
SVATANYGYT,TRBV29-1,TRBJ1-2
SAREGWDTGELF,TRBV20-1,TRBJ2-2
ASSPDAGGSQETQY,TRBV5-1,TRBJ2-5